This is a list of T cell receptor beta chains from one sample in a study of blood T cell repertoires in COVID-19. Generated by immunoSEQ multiplex PCR, the TCRdb table keeps only in-frame clones and is missing some. The sample contains around 180,000 clones, around four fifths of which appear only once. The sample consisted of peripheral blood. These receptors came from a woman aged 30 to 39 with acute or convalescent COVID-19. CDR3s leave out the opening cysteine and the closing phenylalanine or tryptophan.

v_call	j_call	cdr3_aa
TRBV27	TRBJ2-1	ASSRPGLAGDNEQF
TRBV21-1	TRBJ1-5	ASRSWTDFISNQPQH
TRBV3-1/TRBV3-2	TRBJ2-3	ASSQGLAGGTSTDTQY
TRBV7-3	TRBJ1-1	ASSSGQGANTEAF
TRBV7-6	TRBJ2-1	ASSLGGRANNEQF
TRBV7-8	TRBJ1-2	ASSLAQGSGYT
TRBV30	TRBJ2-3	AWNYWRTDTQY
TRBV28	TRBJ2-7	ASSSYRGLVREQY
TRBV3-1/TRBV3-2	TRBJ2-3	ASSRYTADTQY
TRBV20-1	TRBJ1-6	SASPGRDNSPLH
TRBV24-1	TRBJ2-7	ATSDHTPHRDRIIYEQY
TRBV7-2	TRBJ1-4	ASSRDRGRDEKLF
TRBV4-2	TRBJ1-2	ASSQDNRQGEGYGYT
TRBV7-8	TRBJ2-3	ASSRRLAGHTDTQY
TRBV20-1	TRBJ2-1	SAQDNEQF
TRBV29-1	TRBJ2-3	SGRGASSGASSTDTQY
TRBV6-6	TRBJ2-1	ASSRPGLAGLHNEQF
TRBV25-1	TRBJ1-2	ASSALLGYT
TRBV5-6	TRBJ2-2	ASSAAGGSNTGELF
TRBV27	TRBJ2-2	ASRVAGGQLSGELF
TRBV16	TRBJ1-5	ASSQPTRDTVRGQPQH
TRBV9	TRBJ2-3	ASSIGTSGYTDTQY
TRBV3-1/TRBV3-2	TRBJ2-1	ASSEVPTSEQF
TRBV5-6	TRBJ2-4	ASSDTSRVNIQY
TRBV15	TRBJ2-7	ATSSSSGRLSPYEQY
TRBV7-9	TRBJ1-4	ASSLGTVATNEKLF
TRBV5-1	TRBJ2-1	ASSLGTDNEQF
TRBV5-1	TRBJ2-7	ASSLFRGNYEQY
TRBV14	TRBJ1-1	ASSADTYTEAF
TRBV6-2/TRBV6-3	TRBJ2-2	ASSYTVAGGIAGELF
TRBV12-3/TRBV12-4	TRBJ1-5	ASRNPTGRPQH
TRBV15	TRBJ2-2	ATSTSGLASGELF
TRBV28	TRBJ1-6	ASTEGTAYNSPLH
TRBV6-5	TRBJ2-7	ASSYTPYSSYEQY
TRBV27	TRBJ1-2	ASSLGRGMIRYT
TRBV19	TRBJ2-1	ATNLQGARNEQF
TRBV7-9	TRBJ1-1	ASSVERDTEAF